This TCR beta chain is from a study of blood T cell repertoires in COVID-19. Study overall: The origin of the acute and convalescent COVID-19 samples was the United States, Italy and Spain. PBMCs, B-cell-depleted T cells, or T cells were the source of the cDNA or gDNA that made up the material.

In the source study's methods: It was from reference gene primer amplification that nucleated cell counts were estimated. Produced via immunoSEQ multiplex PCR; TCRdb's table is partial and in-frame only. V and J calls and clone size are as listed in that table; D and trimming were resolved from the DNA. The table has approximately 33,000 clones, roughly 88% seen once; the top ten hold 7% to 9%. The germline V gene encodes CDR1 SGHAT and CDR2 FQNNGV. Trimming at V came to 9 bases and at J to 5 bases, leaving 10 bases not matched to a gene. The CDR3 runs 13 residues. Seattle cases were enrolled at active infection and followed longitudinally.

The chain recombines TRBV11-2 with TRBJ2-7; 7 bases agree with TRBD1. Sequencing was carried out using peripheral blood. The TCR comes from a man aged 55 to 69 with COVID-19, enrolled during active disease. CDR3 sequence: CASNPGGINEQYF. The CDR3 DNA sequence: TGTGCCAGTAACCCAGGGGGTATTAACGAGCAGTACTTC.